Described below is a single TCR beta chain sequence and its context. This record belongs to a study of blood T cell repertoires in COVID-19. As for the study in general: Researchers got acute and convalescent COVID-19 samples from the United States, Italy and Spain. Sources were T cells, B-cell-depleted T cells, or PBMCs; the material itself was cDNA or gDNA.

Using immunoSEQ multiplex PCR, the repertoire was profiled, and TCRdb retains in-frame clones only, with some absent. The sample holds 60,000 or so clones, nearly 90% seen once. This clonotype originated in a man aged 55-75 years with acute or convalescent COVID-19. Sequenced material: peripheral blood.

The CDR3 region is CATADSDQPQHF. The CDR3 DNA is TGTGCCACCGCGGACAGCGATCAGCCCCAGCATTTT. This sequence joins TRBV19 and TRBJ1-5; a possible D gene is TRBD1 (6 bases). Germline CDR1 and CDR2: LNHDA and SQIVND (reference sequence). V shed 10 bases and J shed 5 bases, with 12 bases lying between them. The CDR3 contains 12 residues.